Listed below are T cell receptor beta chains from one sample, sequenced in a study of T cell responses to AZD1222 COVID-19 vaccine. Data came from immunoSEQ multiplex PCR; TCRdb stores just in-frame clones and leaves some out. The sample carries tens of thousands of clones, 80% to 95% recorded once. The sample was peripheral blood, taken 28 days after the second dose of the MenACWY control vaccine. The receptors were sampled from an adult who received the MenACWY meningococcal vaccine as a control. CDR3s include the opening cysteine and the closing phenylalanine or tryptophan. A D gene is named only where the DNA matches it firmly. Where a row states a size, it is once, few, many or the class of an expanded clone; other rows omit it.

CDR3aa: CASSLPAGSSYNEQFF
CDR3nt: TGTGCCAGCAGCCTACCCGCGGGTAGCTCCTACAATGAGCAGTTCTTC
j_gene: TRBJ2-1
abundance: -
d_gene: -
v_gene: TRBV7-9

CDR3aa: CASSSAGPNTEAFF
CDR3nt: TGCGCCAGCAGCTCAGCAGGCCCGAACACTGAAGCTTTCTTT
j_gene: TRBJ1-1
abundance: -
d_gene: -
v_gene: TRBV5-1

CDR3aa: CASRGEPYNSPLHF
CDR3nt: TGTGCCAGCCGCGGTGAACCATATAATTCACCCCTCCACTTT
j_gene: TRBJ1-6
abundance: -
d_gene: -
v_gene: TRBV14

CDR3aa: CASSLATGPSYEQYF
CDR3nt: TGTGCCAGCAGCTTAGCCACCGGACCCTCCTACGAGCAGTACTTC
j_gene: TRBJ2-7
abundance: -
d_gene: -
v_gene: TRBV7-9

CDR3aa: CASRLGQGDEKLFF
CDR3nt: TGTGCCAGCAGGTTAGGACAGGGTGATGAAAAACTGTTTTTT
j_gene: TRBJ1-4
abundance: -
d_gene: TRBD1
v_gene: TRBV27

CDR3aa: CASSSAGEGTQYF
CDR3nt: TGCGCCAGCAGCTCAGCGGGAGAGGGGACCCAGTACTTC
j_gene: TRBJ2-5
abundance: -
d_gene: TRBD2
v_gene: TRBV5-1

CDR3aa: CASRSSRDGLTEDTQYF
CDR3nt: TGTGCCAGCAGGTCGTCTCGGGACGGCCTCACGGAAGATACGCAGTATTTT
j_gene: TRBJ2-3
abundance: -
d_gene: -
v_gene: TRBV6-4

CDR3aa: CASSEGSRTTSSYEQYF
CDR3nt: TGTGCCAGCAGTGAGGGTTCTAGGACGACGAGCTCCTACGAGCAGTACTTC
j_gene: TRBJ2-7
abundance: -
d_gene: -
v_gene: TRBV2

CDR3aa: CAISESRGTEAFF
CDR3nt: TGTGCCATCAGTGAGTCCCGCGGGACTGAAGCTTTCTTT
j_gene: TRBJ1-1
abundance: -
d_gene: -
v_gene: TRBV10-3

CDR3aa: CASSLLPGGEGSPLHF
CDR3nt: TGTGCCAGCAGTTTATTGCCAGGGGGCGAGGGTTCACCCCTCCACTTT
j_gene: TRBJ1-6
abundance: -
d_gene: TRBD1
v_gene: TRBV28

CDR3aa: CASRQGGEGYGYTF
CDR3nt: TGTGCCAGCAGGCAGGGGGGCGAGGGCTATGGCTACACCTTC
j_gene: TRBJ1-2
abundance: -
d_gene: TRBD1
v_gene: TRBV28

CDR3aa: CASSEGLAGGGMYF
CDR3nt: TGTGCCAGCAGTGAGGGACTAGCGGGAGGAGGGATGTATTTT
j_gene: TRBJ2-3
abundance: -
d_gene: TRBD2
v_gene: TRBV6-4

CDR3aa: CAWSVGGTANEQFF
CDR3nt: TGTGCCTGGAGTGTAGGGGGTACGGCCAATGAGCAGTTCTTC
j_gene: TRBJ2-1
abundance: -
d_gene: -
v_gene: TRBV30

CDR3aa: CASSESSLNTGELFF
CDR3nt: TGCGCCAGCAGTGAGTCATCTCTAAACACCGGGGAGCTGTTTTTT
j_gene: TRBJ2-2
abundance: -
d_gene: -
v_gene: TRBV10-1

CDR3aa: CASRGGTAYGYTF
CDR3nt: TGTGCCAGCAGGGGCGGGACAGCGTATGGCTACACCTTC
j_gene: TRBJ1-2
abundance: -
d_gene: TRBD1
v_gene: TRBV2

CDR3aa: CACEEYTGELFF
CDR3nt: TGTGCCTGCGAGGAATACACCGGGGAGCTGTTTTTT
j_gene: TRBJ2-2
abundance: -
d_gene: -
v_gene: TRBV30

CDR3aa: CASSENSFVRGYTF
CDR3nt: TGTGCCAGCAGTGAAAACAGCTTTGTACGGGGCTACACCTTC
j_gene: TRBJ1-2
abundance: -
d_gene: -
v_gene: TRBV6-1

CDR3aa: CASSLVANGDTEAFF
CDR3nt: TGTGCCAGCAGCTTGGTGGCAAATGGGGACACTGAAGCTTTCTTT
j_gene: TRBJ1-1
abundance: -
d_gene: -
v_gene: TRBV7-9

CDR3aa: CASSVPTSGRGSEQYF
CDR3nt: TGTGCCAGCAGTGTCCCAACTAGCGGAAGGGGGTCCGAGCAGTACTTC
j_gene: TRBJ2-7
abundance: -
d_gene: TRBD2
v_gene: TRBV6-1

CDR3aa: CASSSFTGQETGELFF
CDR3nt: TGTGCCAGCTCATCTTTTACAGGGCAGGAGACCGGGGAGCTGTTTTTT
j_gene: TRBJ2-2
abundance: -
d_gene: -
v_gene: TRBV18

CDR3aa: CAWEGRQPQHF
CDR3nt: TGTGCCTGGGAGGGTCGACAGCCCCAGCATTTT
j_gene: TRBJ1-5
abundance: -
d_gene: -
v_gene: TRBV11-3

CDR3aa: CASRTTGELFF
CDR3nt: TGTGCCAGCAGGACAACCGGGGAGCTGTTTTTT
j_gene: TRBJ2-2
abundance: -
d_gene: -
v_gene: TRBV2

CDR3aa: CASSYGTYGYTF
CDR3nt: TGTGCCAGCAGTTACGGGACCTATGGCTACACCTTC
j_gene: TRBJ1-2
abundance: -
d_gene: -
v_gene: TRBV6-2/TRBV6-3

CDR3aa: CASSERTAMGPQHF
CDR3nt: TGTGCCAGCAGCGAGCGGACGGCCATGGGGCCCCAGCATTTT
j_gene: TRBJ1-5
abundance: -
d_gene: -
v_gene: TRBV5-8

CDR3aa: CASSQNYNEQFF
CDR3nt: TGTGCCAGCAGCCAAAACTACAATGAGCAGTTCTTC
j_gene: TRBJ2-1
abundance: -
d_gene: -
v_gene: TRBV3-1/TRBV3-2

CDR3aa: CATSPSQGAVDEQYF
CDR3nt: TGTGCCACCAGCCCTTCACAGGGGGCGGTTGACGAGCAGTACTTC
j_gene: TRBJ2-7
abundance: once
d_gene: TRBD1
v_gene: TRBV15

CDR3aa: CASSQDRGGLETQYF
CDR3nt: TGCGCCAGCAGCCAAGATCGAGGGGGTTTGGAGACCCAGTACTTC
j_gene: TRBJ2-5
abundance: -
d_gene: -
v_gene: TRBV4-3

CDR3aa: CASSEIGGIGELFF
CDR3nt: TGTGCCAGCAGTGAAATCGGGGGCATCGGGGAGCTGTTTTTT
j_gene: TRBJ2-2
abundance: -
d_gene: -
v_gene: TRBV2

CDR3aa: CASSPFGLGNEKLFF
CDR3nt: TGTGCCAGCTCACCCTTCGGGCTGGGGAATGAAAAACTGTTTTTT
j_gene: TRBJ1-4
abundance: -
d_gene: -
v_gene: TRBV18

CDR3aa: CAWNERGSYTGELFF
CDR3nt: TGTGCCTGGAACGAACGGGGGTCTTACACCGGGGAGCTGTTTTTT
j_gene: TRBJ2-2
abundance: -
d_gene: -
v_gene: TRBV30

CDR3aa: CASRFPGTDGYGYTF
CDR3nt: TGTGCCAGCAGGTTCCCGGGGACCGACGGCTATGGCTACACCTTC
j_gene: TRBJ1-2
abundance: -
d_gene: -
v_gene: TRBV28

CDR3aa: CASSLGRNTEAFF
CDR3nt: TGTGCCAGCAGCTTAGGACGTAACACTGAAGCTTTCTTT
j_gene: TRBJ1-1
abundance: -
d_gene: -
v_gene: TRBV6-5

CDR3aa: CASSYDQRSASGELFF
CDR3nt: TGTGCCAGCAGTTACGATCAGAGGTCGGCATCCGGGGAGCTGTTTTTT
j_gene: TRBJ2-2
abundance: -
d_gene: -
v_gene: TRBV6-2/TRBV6-3

CDR3aa: CASSEFAQPQHF
CDR3nt: TGTGCCAGCAGTGAATTTGCTCAGCCCCAGCATTTT
j_gene: TRBJ1-5
abundance: -
d_gene: -
v_gene: TRBV6-1

CDR3aa: CASSLTGAGSNQPQHF
CDR3nt: TGTGCCAGCAGTTTAACCGGGGCGGGGAGCAATCAGCCCCAGCATTTT
j_gene: TRBJ1-5
abundance: -
d_gene: -
v_gene: TRBV28

CDR3aa: CASSEGGLIQYF
CDR3nt: TGCGCCAGCAGTGAAGGGGGGTTGATTCAGTACTTC
j_gene: TRBJ2-4
abundance: -
d_gene: -
v_gene: TRBV10-1

CDR3aa: CASSRVYGYTF
CDR3nt: TGTGCCAGCAGTAGGGTCTATGGCTACACCTTC
j_gene: TRBJ1-2
abundance: -
d_gene: -
v_gene: TRBV12-3/TRBV12-4

CDR3aa: CASRGTAATNEKLFF
CDR3nt: TGTGCCAGCAGAGGGACAGCTGCAACTAATGAAAAACTGTTTTTT
j_gene: TRBJ1-4
abundance: -
d_gene: TRBD1
v_gene: TRBV6-5

CDR3aa: CASSFETGGNSPLHF
CDR3nt: TGTGCCAGCAGCTTTGAGACAGGGGGTAATTCACCCCTCCACTTT
j_gene: TRBJ1-6
abundance: -
d_gene: TRBD1
v_gene: TRBV7-9

CDR3aa: CASSGRTGNEQFF
CDR3nt: TGTGCCAGCAGCGGACGTACTGGCAATGAGCAGTTCTTC
j_gene: TRBJ2-1
abundance: -
d_gene: -
v_gene: TRBV7-9

CDR3aa: CASSFGTASYEQYF
CDR3nt: TGTGCCAGCAGCTTCGGTACCGCATCCTACGAGCAGTACTTC
j_gene: TRBJ2-7
abundance: -
d_gene: -
v_gene: TRBV11-2

CDR3aa: CASSLGSRNTEAFF
CDR3nt: TGTGCCAGCAGTTTAGGGTCTAGGAACACTGAAGCTTTCTTT
j_gene: TRBJ1-1
abundance: -
d_gene: -
v_gene: TRBV28

CDR3aa: CASSLAQVDYGYTF
CDR3nt: TGTGCCAGCAGTTTAGCCCAGGTGGACTATGGCTACACCTTC
j_gene: TRBJ1-2
abundance: -
d_gene: -
v_gene: TRBV28

CDR3aa: CATNRDYTDTQYF
CDR3nt: TGTGCCACCAACCGGGACTACACAGATACGCAGTATTTT
j_gene: TRBJ2-3
abundance: -
d_gene: TRBD2
v_gene: TRBV10-3

CDR3aa: CASGSREGLFEQFF
CDR3nt: TGTGCCAGCGGGTCGCGGGAGGGCCTGTTTGAGCAGTTCTTC
j_gene: TRBJ2-1
abundance: -
d_gene: TRBD2
v_gene: TRBV6-5

CDR3aa: CASSPGNTEAFF
CDR3nt: TGTGCCAGCTCACCAGGGAACACTGAAGCTTTCTTT
j_gene: TRBJ1-1
abundance: -
d_gene: -
v_gene: TRBV18

CDR3aa: CSAFLANEQYF
CDR3nt: TGCAGTGCATTTCTAGCTAACGAGCAGTACTTC
j_gene: TRBJ2-7
abundance: -
d_gene: -
v_gene: TRBV20-1

CDR3aa: CASSGAGGATYNEQFF
CDR3nt: TGTGCCAGCAGTGGAGCGGGAGGCGCTACCTACAATGAGCAGTTCTTC
j_gene: TRBJ2-1
abundance: -
d_gene: TRBD2
v_gene: TRBV6-1

CDR3aa: CSVVTGPYEQYF
CDR3nt: TGCAGCGTTGTTACAGGTCCCTACGAGCAGTACTTC
j_gene: TRBJ2-7
abundance: few
d_gene: -
v_gene: TRBV29-1

CDR3aa: CASSLDRGTEAFF
CDR3nt: TGTGCCAGCAGCTTGGACAGGGGCACTGAAGCTTTCTTT
j_gene: TRBJ1-1
abundance: -
d_gene: TRBD1
v_gene: TRBV5-4